The next 32 T cell receptor beta chains were all read from a single sample in a study of T cells after posttransplantation cyclophosphamide. Data came from immunoSEQ multiplex PCR; TCRdb stores just in-frame clones and leaves some out. This table has approximately 26,000 clones, 75% to 90% appearing once. The sequenced sample consisted of PBMCs. The receptors were sampled from a man between 45 and 60 years old.

This clone was observed once. The chain has TRBV6-7 and TRBJ1-4; 8 bases are a match to TRBD1. TRBV6-7 is noted as an ORF with a role that remains uncertain. CDR3 length equals 15 residues. J gave up 8 bases and V 0 bases, and 5 bases lay outside the gene matches. CDR3 amino acids: CASSYSDRGGEKLFF. CDR3 sequence (DNA): TGTGCCAGCAGTTACTCTGACAGGGGAGGCGAAAAACTGTTTTTT.

This clone was seen just once. The chain links TRBV6-5 to TRBJ2-7; weak D call: TRBD2 (6 bases). The CDR3 has 14 amino acids. Trimming took off 11 bases at V and 3 bases at J, with 20 bases between the two ends. Germline-derived CDR1 and CDR2 are MNHEY and SVGAGI. The CDR3 loop reads CAAGGARHDYEQYF. CDR3 bases: TGTGCCGCGGGCGGGGCCAGGCATGACTACGAGCAGTACTTC.

The chain couples TRBV7-2 to TRBJ2-5; D may be TRBD1 (5 bases). Germline values: CDR1 SGHTA, CDR2 FQGNSA. The V and J ends lost 3 bases and 3 bases respectively, with 8 bases between them. This CDR3 spans 13 amino acids. CDR3 DNA sequence: TGTGCCAGCAGCTTGGGGCAGAAAGAGACCCAGTACTTC. It yields the protein CASSLGQKETQYF.

V gene TRBV5-5 combines with J gene TRBJ1-2, with D maybe TRBD1 (5 bases). Germline assignment: CDR1 SGHKS and CDR2 YYEKEE (reference sequence). CDR3 length: 16 residues. Trimming removed 2 bases at V and 10 bases at J, with 24 bases between. The CDR3 DNA is TGTGCCAGCAGCTTTTTTTGGACCGGGCAGGGCTTCGACTACACCTTC. This sequence encodes CASSFFWTGQGFDYTF.

The chain is built from TRBV7-9 and TRBJ2-1; 8 positions match TRBD2. This CDR3 region has 16 residues. With V trimmed by 5 bases and J by 4 bases, 10 bases remained unmatched. Germline CDR1 is SEHNR and CDR2 is FQNEAQ (reference sequence). The CDR3 DNA is TGTGCCAGCAGCCTGGCACGGGGGGGCCGATACAATGAGCAGTTCTTC. It specifies CASSLARGGRYNEQFF.

J is TRBJ2-5 and V is TRBV11-1, with D maybe TRBD2 (6 bases). The CDR3 has 13 residues. V was shortened by 7 bases and J by 5 bases, with 14 bases between the two germline ends. CDR1 SGHAT and CDR2 FQDESV come from the germline V gene (reference sequence). CDR3 sequence: CASNRGTGETQYF. In DNA, the CDR3 is TGTGCCAGCAATCGGGGGACGGGGGAGACCCAGTACTTC.

The chain joins TRBV7-8 to TRBJ2-7; TRBD2 is a possible D gene (5 bases). CDR1 is SGHVS and CDR2 is FQNEAQ in the germline V gene. The CDR3 sequence is 15 residues long. Trimming stripped 5 bases from V and 3 bases from J, with 17 bases between. As DNA, the CDR3 is TGTGCCAGCAGCCGTCTGGCGGGTCCTCTCTACGAGCAGTACTTC. Translating it yields CASSRLAGPLYEQYF.

The gene calls are TRBV19 and TRBJ2-1; D unclear. Germline-derived CDR1 and CDR2 are LNHDA and SQIVND (reference sequence). Trimming cost V 3 bases and J 0 bases, with 9 bases left between them. CDR3 size: 15 residues. In DNA, the CDR3 is TGTGCCAGTAGTATGTTTCGGAGCTCCTACAATGAGCAGTTCTTC. Amino acid sequence: CASSMFRSSYNEQFF.

The chain has TRBV2 and TRBJ2-7; 8 bases align to TRBD1. The CDR3 runs to 13 residues. Germline V gives CDR1 SNHLY, CDR2 FYNNEI. Germline trimming cut 6 bases from V and 5 bases from J; bases unmatched to any gene: 6. The CDR3 region has the DNA TGTGCCAGCAGGGGACAGGCCCGGGACGAGCAGTACTTC. Its protein product is CASRGQARDEQYF.

V and J are TRBV5-1 and TRBJ1-6, with D maybe TRBD1 (5 bases). Per the germline V gene, CDR1 is SGHRS and CDR2 is YFSETQ. This CDR3 comprises 16 residues. With 0 bases removed from V and 8 bases from J, the gap between germline ends came to 15 bases. This CDR3 is CASSLATGGKDSPLHF. Here the CDR3 DNA reads TGCGCCAGCAGCTTGGCTACCGGGGGGAAGGATTCACCCCTCCACTTT.

V is TRBV5-1 and J is TRBJ2-7; 10 nucleotides match TRBD2. V shed 0 bases, J shed 3 bases, and the junction held 12 bases outside the gene matches. The germline CDR1 and CDR2 sequences are SGHRS and YFSETQ. This CDR3 is 18 amino acids long. In DNA, the CDR3 is TGCGCCAGCAGCTTGGAATCGGCTAGCGGGAGCTTTTACTACGAGCAGTACTTC. Protein: CASSLESASGSFYYEQYF.

This rearrangement joins TRBV18 to TRBJ2-7; 12 bases align to TRBD2. The CDR3 loop spans 16 amino acids. CDR1 and CDR2 (germline): KGHSH, LQKENI. The V gene end was trimmed by 5 bases and the J gene end by 3 bases; junction bases not matched to a gene: 8. The CDR3 bases are TGTGCCAGCTCATCCACGACTAGCGGGGGATACTACGAGCAGTACTTC. Residues: CASSSTTSGGYYEQYF.

CDR3: CASTPSVGVAFF. CDR3 nucleotides: TGTGCCAGCACCCCATCTGTAGGAGTAGCTTTCTTT. The rearrangement links TRBV6-5 to TRBJ1-1, with D uncertain. V gave up 7 bases and J gave up 10 bases, with 16 bases separating them. The CDR3 is 12 residues long. CDR1 and CDR2 (germline): MNHEY, SVGAGI.

The J gene is TRBJ2-7, the V gene TRBV28; D is uncertain. This CDR3 is built from 12 residues. Germline V lookup: CDR1 MDHEN, CDR2 SYDVKM. V was pared by 8 bases and J by 2 bases, with 10 bases between. DNA of the CDR3: TGTGCCAGCTGTACACCACCCTACGAGCAGTACTTC. Residues: CASCTPPYEQYF.

This chain connects TRBV11-1 to TRBJ1-1; D call uncertain. Per germline, CDR1 SGHAT and CDR2 FQDESV (reference sequence). Trimming pared 6 bases from V and 10 bases from J, leaving 12 bases between. This CDR3 comprises 11 residues. The CDR3, as DNA: TGTGCCAGCAGTAATTCAAGAGGAGCTTTCTTT. It yields the protein CASSNSRGAFF.

This chain links TRBV25-1 with TRBJ2-3; a possible D gene is TRBD2 (5 bases). The germline V gene encodes CDR1 MGHDK and CDR2 SYGVNS. This CDR3 has 14 amino acids. V dropped 7 bases and J dropped 4 bases, with 15 bases sitting between them. CDR3 sequence (DNA): TGTGCCAGCAAGGGAGCAGGAGGTTCAGATACGCAGTATTTT. Residues: CASKGAGGSDTQYF.

Only one count was recorded for this clone. The chain joins TRBV5-1 to TRBJ2-3; TRBD2 aligns across 7 bases. Germline V lookup: CDR1 SGHRS, CDR2 YFSETQ. With 0 bases clipped from V and 6 bases from J, the junction kept 7 bases outside the gene matches. This CDR3 contains 15 residues. CDR3 amino acids: CASSLDGGSWDTQYF. CDR3 nucleotide sequence: TGCGCCAGCAGCTTGGACGGGGGGAGTTGGGATACGCAGTATTTT.

The V and J genes are TRBV7-8 and TRBJ1-6, with TRBD1 matching over 7 bases. Trimming cost V 5 bases and J 0 bases; bases outside gene matches: 13. Germline CDR1 SGHVS, CDR2 FQNEAQ. The CDR3 contains 19 residues. The CDR3: CASSTHRGALLSYNSPLHF. The CDR3 region has the DNA TGTGCCAGCAGCACGCACAGGGGCGCCCTCCTCTCCTATAATTCACCCCTCCACTTT.

The chain has TRBV18 and TRBJ1-1; D gene ambiguous. The germline CDR1 and CDR2 sequences are KGHSH and LQKENI. Trimming left V 2 bases short and J 1 base short, with 8 bases between. This CDR3 has 14 amino acids. CDR3 coding DNA: TGTGCCAGCTCACCATTGCCAGGGAACACTGAAGCTTTCTTT. It codes for CASSPLPGNTEAFF. Full variable domain (missing parts from reference TRBV18 and TRBJ1-1): NAGVMQNPRHLVRRRGQEARLRCSPMKGHSHVYWYRQLPEEGLKFMVYLQKENIIDESGMPKERFSAEFPKEGPSILRIQQVVRGDSAAYFCASSPLPGNTEAFFGQGTRLTVV.

This chain links TRBV6-6 with TRBJ2-3; maybe TRBD2 (6 bases). The germline gives CDR1 MNHNY, CDR2 SVGAGI (reference sequence). The CDR3 totals 15 residues. The V end was cut by 4 bases, the J end by 3 bases, with 14 bases between. The CDR3 DNA follows: TGTGCCAGCAGTTTTCCGGGACTTGGAACAGATACGCAGTATTTT. Residues: CASSFPGLGTDTQYF.

V and J are TRBV5-1 and TRBJ2-5; D possibly corresponds to TRBD1 (6 bases). This CDR3 is built from 14 residues. V was cut by 3 bases and J by 5 bases, with 14 bases left in between. CDR1 and CDR2 from the germline V gene are SGHRS and YFSETQ. In DNA form, the CDR3 reads TGCGCCAGCAGCTCCTTCACAGGGTATGAGACCCAGTACTTC. Translation gives CASSSFTGYETQYF.

The V and J genes are TRBV4-3 and TRBJ1-1; the match to TRBD1 covers 8 bases. Losses at the gene ends were 2 bases for V and 1 base for J; bases not matched to a gene: 3. This CDR3 comprises 15 residues. Germline CDR1 is LGHNA and CDR2 is YSLEER. CDR3 amino acids: CASSQRQGRNTEAFF. Written as DNA, the CDR3 is TGCGCCAGCAGCCAAAGACAGGGGAGGAACACTGAAGCTTTCTTT.

The genes are TRBV7-6 and TRBJ2-5, with TRBD2 as a possible D gene (6 bases). Germline V gives CDR1 SGHVS, CDR2 FNYEAQ. Between the trimmed V and J ends, which lost 2 bases and 2 bases, there was a span of 15 bases. The CDR3 runs to 16 residues. CDR3 nucleotide sequence: TGTGCCAGCAGCTTAAATATTTACGGGGGACAAGAGACCCAGTACTTC. Residues: CASSLNIYGGQETQYF. Using reference TRBV7-6 and TRBJ2-5 for the parts outside the CDR3, the full variable domain is GAGVSQSPRYKVTKRGQDVALRCDPISGHVSLYWYRQALGQGPEFLTYFNYEAQQDKSGLPNDRFSAERPEGSISTLTIQRTEQRDSAMYRCASSLNIYGGQETQYFGPGTRLLVL.

V is TRBV11-2 and J is TRBJ2-1, with D perhaps matching TRBD2 (5 bases). The CDR3 loop spans 15 amino acids. The V gene lost 1 base and the J gene lost 7 bases, with 14 bases spanning the gap. Looked up from germline, CDR1 is SGHAT and CDR2 is FQNNGV. The CDR3 bases are TGTGCCAGCAGCTTAGGAGGGTTCGGAACAAATGAGCAGTTCTTC. This codes for CASSLGGFGTNEQFF.

V is TRBV7-9 and J is TRBJ2-3; 12 nucleotides align to TRBD2. V was pared by 4 bases and J by 11 bases, with 13 bases of the junction left unmatched. Germline V gives CDR1 SEHNR, CDR2 FQNEAQ (reference sequence). CDR3 length equals 16 residues. DNA of the CDR3: TGTGCCAGCAGCTCCAGACTAGCGGGGGCCCTGGGGATGCAGTATTTT. It codes for CASSSRLAGALGMQYF.

A word on this clone: Other DNA sequences in the same sample also yield this CDR3. This chain uses TRBV7-3 with TRBJ2-1; 7 bases are shared with TRBD2. The CDR3 has 14 residues. Germline CDR1 reads SGHTA; CDR2 reads FQGTGA. The V and J ends lost 2 bases and 4 bases, in that order; junction bases with no gene match: 2. CDR3 coding DNA: TGTGCCAGCAGCTTAGGCGGGGGATACAATGAGCAGTTCTTC. Its protein product is CASSLGGGYNEQFF.

The V call is TRBV27, the J call TRBJ1-2, with D possibly being TRBD1 (5 bases). This CDR3 has 15 residues. The V gene's germline CDR1 is MNHEY and CDR2 SMNVEV (reference sequence). The V and J ends lost 5 bases and 4 bases respectively, with 17 bases between them. CDR3 residues: CASSAPGRGSYGYTF. In DNA form, the CDR3 reads TGTGCCAGCAGTGCCCCGGGACGGGGGAGCTATGGCTACACCTTC.

V gene TRBV4-1 combines with J gene TRBJ1-5, with a tentative D call TRBD1 (5 bases). The CDR3 runs 13 residues. V was cut by 0 bases and J by 7 bases, with 7 bases left in between. Germline-derived CDR1 and CDR2 are MGHRA and YSYEKL. The CDR3 here is CASSQEGGQPQHF. In nucleotides, the CDR3 is TGCGCCAGCAGCCAAGAGGGGGGACAGCCCCAGCATTTT.

The chain recombines TRBV7-3 with TRBJ2-1; D gene ambiguous. CDR3 length: 13 residues. Germline V gives CDR1 SGHTA, CDR2 FQGTGA. V was clipped by 3 bases and J by 4 bases, with 7 bases between them. CDR3 nucleotide sequence: TGTGCCAGCAGCTTGGCTGCTTACAATGAGCAGTTCTTC. Amino acid sequence: CASSLAAYNEQFF.

The chain is built from TRBV19 and TRBJ1-4; D remains ambiguous. Germline V lookup: CDR1 LNHDA, CDR2 SQIVND (reference sequence). V lost 3 bases to trimming and J lost 5 bases, with 19 bases between them. CDR3 length equals 17 residues. The CDR3 DNA is TGTGCCAGTAGTATGAGGAGCGGCGGGAAGGCGAATGAAAAACTGTTTTTT. It codes for CASSMRSGGKANEKLFF.

J is TRBJ2-3 and V is TRBV27, with 9 positions matching TRBD2. The CDR3 has 15 residues. V shed 4 bases and J 5 bases; nucleotides not matched to a gene: 7. Germline assignment: CDR1 MNHEY and CDR2 SMNVEV (reference sequence). The CDR3 loop reads CASSSEGLALDTQYF. DNA of the CDR3: TGTGCCAGCAGTTCGGAGGGACTAGCTCTAGATACGCAGTATTTT.

This clone has just one count. DNA of the CDR3: TGTGCCAGCAGTAGGGGATCAGCTAATGAAAAACTGTTTTTT. Translation gives CASSRGSANEKLFF. The J gene is TRBJ1-4, the V gene TRBV7-2; D possibly corresponds to TRBD1 (5 bases). The V end lost 6 bases, the J end lost 3 bases, and 11 bases lay between the germline ends. CDR1 and CDR2 (germline): SGHTA, FQGNSA. The CDR3 contains 14 residues.